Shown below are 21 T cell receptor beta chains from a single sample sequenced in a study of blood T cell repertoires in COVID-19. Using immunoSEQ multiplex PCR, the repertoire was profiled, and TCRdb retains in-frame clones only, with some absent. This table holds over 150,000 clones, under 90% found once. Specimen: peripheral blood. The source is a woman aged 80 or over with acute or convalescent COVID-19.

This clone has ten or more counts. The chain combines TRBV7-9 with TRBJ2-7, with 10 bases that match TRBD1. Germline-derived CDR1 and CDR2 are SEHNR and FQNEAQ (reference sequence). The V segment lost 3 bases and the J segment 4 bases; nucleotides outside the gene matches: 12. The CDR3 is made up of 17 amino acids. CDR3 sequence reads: CASSLWITGTGDYEQYF. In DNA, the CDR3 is TGTGCCAGCAGCTTGTGGATTACCGGGACAGGGGATTACGAGCAGTACTTC.

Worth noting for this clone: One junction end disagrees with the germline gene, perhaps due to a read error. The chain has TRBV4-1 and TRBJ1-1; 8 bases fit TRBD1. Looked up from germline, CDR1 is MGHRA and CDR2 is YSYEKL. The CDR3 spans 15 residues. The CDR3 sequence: CASSKDRGLITEAFF. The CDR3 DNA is TGCGCCAGCAGCAAAGACAGGGGATTAATCACTGAAGCTTTCTTT.

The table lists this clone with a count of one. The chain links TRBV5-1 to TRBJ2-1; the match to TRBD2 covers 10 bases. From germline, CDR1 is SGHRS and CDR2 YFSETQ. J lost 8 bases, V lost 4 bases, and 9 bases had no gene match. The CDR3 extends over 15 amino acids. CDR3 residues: CASSTLAGVGDEQFF. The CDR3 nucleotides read TGCGCCAGCAGCACCCTAGCGGGAGTGGGTGATGAGCAGTTCTTC.

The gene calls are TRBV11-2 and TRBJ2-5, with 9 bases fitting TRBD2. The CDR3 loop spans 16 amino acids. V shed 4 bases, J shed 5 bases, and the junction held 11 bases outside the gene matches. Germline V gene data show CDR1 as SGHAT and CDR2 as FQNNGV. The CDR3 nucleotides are TGTGCCAGCAGCTCCCCTGCGGCGGGGGGGAGCGAGACCCAGTACTTC. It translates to CASSSPAAGGSETQYF.

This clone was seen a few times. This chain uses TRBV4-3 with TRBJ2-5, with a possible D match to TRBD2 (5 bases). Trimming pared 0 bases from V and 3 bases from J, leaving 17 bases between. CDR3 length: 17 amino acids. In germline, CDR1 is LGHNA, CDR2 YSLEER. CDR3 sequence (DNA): TGCGCCAGCAGCCAAGAGAGATTCAGCGCGGGTAAAGAGACCCAGTACTTC. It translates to CASSQERFSAGKETQYF.

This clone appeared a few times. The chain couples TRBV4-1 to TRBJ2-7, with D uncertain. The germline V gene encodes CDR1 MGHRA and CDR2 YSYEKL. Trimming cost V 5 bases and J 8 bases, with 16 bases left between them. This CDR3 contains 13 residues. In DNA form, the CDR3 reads TGCGCCAGCAGCTCCCTCCCCGAGTTACAGCAGTACTTC. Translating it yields CASSSLPELQQYF.

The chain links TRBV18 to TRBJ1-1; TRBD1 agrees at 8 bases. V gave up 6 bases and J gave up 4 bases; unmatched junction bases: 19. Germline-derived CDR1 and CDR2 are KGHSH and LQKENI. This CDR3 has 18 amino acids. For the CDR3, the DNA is TGTGCCAGCTCTCAAGCGAAATGGCAGGGGGCGAAGGGCACTGAAGCTTTCTTT. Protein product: CASSQAKWQGAKGTEAFF.

The CDR3 loop is CASSRDRIPSSYEQYF. In DNA form, the CDR3 reads TGTGCCAGCAGCCGGGACAGGATCCCGAGCTCCTACGAGCAGTACTTC. The chain links TRBV2 to TRBJ2-7, with 8 bases aligning to TRBD1. The germline gives CDR1 SNHLY, CDR2 FYNNEI. V shed 6 bases, J shed 0 bases, and the junction held 10 bases outside the gene matches. This CDR3 region has 16 residues.

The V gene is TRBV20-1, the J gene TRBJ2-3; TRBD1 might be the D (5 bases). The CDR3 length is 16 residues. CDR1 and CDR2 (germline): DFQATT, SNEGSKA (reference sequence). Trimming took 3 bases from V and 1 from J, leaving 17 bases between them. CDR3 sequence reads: CSASLGAGLRTDTQYF. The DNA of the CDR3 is TGCAGTGCTAGTCTAGGTGCAGGGCTTCGCACAGATACGCAGTATTTT.

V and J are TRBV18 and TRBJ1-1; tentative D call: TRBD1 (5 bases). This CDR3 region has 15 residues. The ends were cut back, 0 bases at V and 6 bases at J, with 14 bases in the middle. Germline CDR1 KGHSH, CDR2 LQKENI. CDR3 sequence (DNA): TGTGCCAGCTCACCACCTGGCTATCAGGGTTCTGAAGCTTTCTTT. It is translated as CASSPPGYQGSEAFF. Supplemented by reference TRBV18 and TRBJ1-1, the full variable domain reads NAGVMQNPRHLVRRRGQEARLRCSPMKGHSHVYWYRQLPEEGLKFMVYLQKENIIDESGMPKERFSAEFPKEGPSILRIQQVVRGDSAAYFCASSPPGYQGSEAFFGQGTRLTVV.

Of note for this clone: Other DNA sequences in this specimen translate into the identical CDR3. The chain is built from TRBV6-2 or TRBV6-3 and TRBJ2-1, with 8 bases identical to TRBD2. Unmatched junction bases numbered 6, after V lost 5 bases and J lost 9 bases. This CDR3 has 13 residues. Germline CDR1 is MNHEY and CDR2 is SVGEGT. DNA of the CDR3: TGTGCCAGCAGTGAGGGACTAGTTCTTGAGCAGTTCTTC. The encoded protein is CASSEGLVLEQFF.

CDR3 residues: CASSIFTGTGRGYGYTF. DNA of the CDR3: TGTGCCAGCAGTATCTTCACCGGGACAGGGCGAGGCTATGGCTACACCTTC. J is TRBJ1-2 and V is TRBV6-2 or TRBV6-3, with 9 bases that match TRBD1. Germline V gene data show CDR1 as MNHEY and CDR2 as SVGEGT. V trimming: 5 bases; J trimming: 4 bases; junction bases outside the gene matches: 14. This CDR3 region has 17 residues.

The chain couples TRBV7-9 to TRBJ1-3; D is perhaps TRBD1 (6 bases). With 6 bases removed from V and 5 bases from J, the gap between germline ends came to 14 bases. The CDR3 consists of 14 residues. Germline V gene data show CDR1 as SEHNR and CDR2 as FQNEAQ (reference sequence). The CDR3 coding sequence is TGTGCCAGCAGAACAGGGACACTCCGAAACACCATATATTTT. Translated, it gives CASRTGTLRNTIYF.

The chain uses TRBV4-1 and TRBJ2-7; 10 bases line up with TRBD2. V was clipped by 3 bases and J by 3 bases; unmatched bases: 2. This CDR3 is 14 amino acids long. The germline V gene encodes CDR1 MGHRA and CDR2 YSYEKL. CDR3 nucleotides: TGCGCCAGCAGCCACCGGACTAGCGGCTACGAGCAGTACTTC. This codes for CASSHRTSGYEQYF.

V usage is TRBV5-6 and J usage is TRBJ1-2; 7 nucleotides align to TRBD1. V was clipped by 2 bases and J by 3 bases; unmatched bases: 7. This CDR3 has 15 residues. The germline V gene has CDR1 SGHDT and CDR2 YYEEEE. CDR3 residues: CASSLIGTEYYGYTF. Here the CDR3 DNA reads TGTGCCAGCAGCTTAATTGGGACAGAGTACTATGGCTACACCTTC.

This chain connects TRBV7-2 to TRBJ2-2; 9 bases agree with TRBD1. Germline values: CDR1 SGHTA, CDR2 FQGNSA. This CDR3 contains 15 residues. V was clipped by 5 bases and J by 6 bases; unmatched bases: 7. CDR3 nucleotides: TGTGCCAGCAGCCAACAGGGGGCCGGCTCCGGGGAGCTGTTTTTT. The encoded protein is CASSQQGAGSGELFF.

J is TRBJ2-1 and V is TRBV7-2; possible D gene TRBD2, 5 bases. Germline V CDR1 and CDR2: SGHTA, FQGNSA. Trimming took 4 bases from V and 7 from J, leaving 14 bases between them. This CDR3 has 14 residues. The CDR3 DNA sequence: TGTGCCAGCAGCTCCCACTGGACTTATAATGAGCAGTTCTTC. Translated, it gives CASSSHWTYNEQFF. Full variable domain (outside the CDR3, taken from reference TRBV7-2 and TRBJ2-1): GAGVSQSPSNKVTEKGKDVELRCDPISGHTALYWYRQSLGQGLEFLIYFQGNSAPDKSGLPSDRFSAERTGGSVSTLTIQRTQQEDSAVYLCASSSHWTYNEQFFGPGTRLTVL.

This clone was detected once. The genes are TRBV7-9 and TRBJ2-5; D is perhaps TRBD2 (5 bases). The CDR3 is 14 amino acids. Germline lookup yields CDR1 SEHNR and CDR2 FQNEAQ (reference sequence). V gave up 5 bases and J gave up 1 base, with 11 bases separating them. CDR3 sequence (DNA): TGTGCCAGCAGCCCCGGGGTTGTCCAAGAGACCCAGTACTTC. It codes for CASSPGVVQETQYF.

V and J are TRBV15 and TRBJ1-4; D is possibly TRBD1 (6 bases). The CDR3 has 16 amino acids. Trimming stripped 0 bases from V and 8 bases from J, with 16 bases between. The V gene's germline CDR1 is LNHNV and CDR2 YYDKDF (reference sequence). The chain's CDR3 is CATSRDLQGSGEKLFF. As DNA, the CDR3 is TGTGCCACCAGCAGAGATCTTCAGGGGTCGGGCGAAAAACTGTTTTTT.

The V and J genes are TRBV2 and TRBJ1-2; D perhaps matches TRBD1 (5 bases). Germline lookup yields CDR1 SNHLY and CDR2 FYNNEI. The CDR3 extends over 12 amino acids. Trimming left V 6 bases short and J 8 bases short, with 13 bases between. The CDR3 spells CASSRVAGGYTF. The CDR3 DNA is TGTGCCAGCAGCAGGGTGGCGGGGGGCTACACCTTC.

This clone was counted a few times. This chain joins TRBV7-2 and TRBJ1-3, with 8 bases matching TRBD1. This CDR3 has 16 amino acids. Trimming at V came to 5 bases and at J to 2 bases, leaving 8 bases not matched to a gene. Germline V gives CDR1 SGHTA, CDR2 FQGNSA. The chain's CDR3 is CASSPHRGEAGNTIYF. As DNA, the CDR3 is TGTGCCAGCAGCCCTCACAGGGGGGAGGCTGGAAACACCATATATTTT.